The 11 T cell receptor beta chains reported below all come from one sample, sequenced in a study of OX40 agonist ivuxolimab in advanced cancers. Clones were sequenced by immunoSEQ multiplex PCR, and TCRdb holds only the in-frame ones, with some missing. In the table there are approximately 19,000 clones, approximately 83% of which are singletons. The material sequenced was CD4+ or CD8+ T cells sorted from blood, taken in a trial of the OX40 agonist ivuxolimab. Receptor source: an adult with an advanced solid tumor such as melanoma, head and neck, liver or kidney cancer.

The chain uses TRBV4-1 and TRBJ2-1; 7 bases are a match to TRBD2. There are 12 residues in the CDR3. J was trimmed by 6 bases and V by 4 bases; bases with no gene match: 0. From germline, CDR1 is MGHRA and CDR2 YSYEKL. The CDR3: CASSRGGNEQFF. In DNA form, the CDR3 reads TGCGCCAGCAGCCGGGGGGGCAATGAGCAGTTCTTC.

This chain uses TRBV19 with TRBJ2-7; TRBD1 agrees at 9 bases. The CDR3 runs to 12 residues. V gave up 10 bases and J gave up 2 bases; unmatched junction bases: 3. Germline CDR1 is LNHDA and CDR2 is SQIVND (reference sequence). The CDR3 protein is CATRDRAYEQYF. For the CDR3, the DNA is TGTGCCACCCGGGACAGGGCCTACGAGCAGTACTTC.

The chain joins TRBV19 to TRBJ1-2; tentatively, D is TRBD1 (6 bases). Trimming pared 5 bases from V and 6 bases from J, leaving 19 bases between. This CDR3 has 15 amino acids. Germline V lookup: CDR1 LNHDA, CDR2 SQIVND (reference sequence). CDR3 loop: CASSVIRTDPNGYTF. The CDR3 region has the DNA TGTGCCAGTAGTGTGATCCGGACAGACCCTAATGGCTACACCTTC.

Comments on this clone: Sequence at one end of the junction differs from germline and may be a read error. The CDR3 region has the DNA TGTGCCAGCAGCACGCGGACTAGCGGGGAAACAGAGCAGTACTTC. The encoded protein is CASSTRTSGETEQYF. V is TRBV5-1 and J is TRBJ2-7, with 12 bases lining up with TRBD2. Germline V CDR1 and CDR2: SGHRS, YFSETQ. The CDR3 has 15 residues.

V is TRBV10-2 and J is TRBJ2-7, with 7 bases that match TRBD2. The germline gives CDR1 WSHSY, CDR2 SAAADI. After removal of 5 bases from V and 0 bases from J, the junction contained 13 bases not matched to a gene. The CDR3 covers 17 residues. The CDR3 region has the DNA TGCGCCAGCAGTCGGAGCTCGCTAGCGGTTAGCTCCTACGAGCAGTACTTC. Its protein product is CASSRSSLAVSSYEQYF.

The chain has TRBV6-5 and TRBJ2-1; TRBD1 aligns across 7 bases. The CDR3 contains 12 residues. CDR1 is MNHEY, CDR2 SVGAGI, per germline. J lost 4 bases, V lost 10 bases, and 4 bases had no gene match. DNA of the CDR3: TGTGCCACCGGGGACAGATACAATGAGCAGTTCTTC. The encoded protein is CATGDRYNEQFF.

This chain connects TRBV9 to TRBJ2-7, with 9 bases that match TRBD1. Germline trimming cut 0 bases from V and 6 bases from J; bases unmatched to any gene: 7. Germline V gives CDR1 SGDLS, CDR2 YYNGEE. CDR3 size: 15 residues. CDR3 protein: CASSVDWGQGGEQYF. The CDR3 coding sequence is TGTGCCAGCAGCGTAGATTGGGGACAGGGCGGCGAGCAGTACTTC. The whole variable domain, filled in from reference TRBV9 and TRBJ2-7, reads DSGVTQTPKHLITATGQRVTLRCSPRSGDLSVYWYQQSLDQGLQFLIQYYNGEERAKGNILERFSAQQFPDLHSELNLSSLELGDSALYFCASSVDWGQGGEQYFGPGTRLTVT.

V and J are TRBV19 and TRBJ2-5, with TRBD2 identical over 13 bases. V gave up 4 bases and J gave up 1 base; unmatched junction bases: 3. Germline CDR1 is LNHDA and CDR2 is SQIVND (reference sequence). The CDR3 is 16 residues long. In nucleotides, the CDR3 is TGTGCCAGTAGTACAACTAGCGGGAGGGCCCAAGAGACCCAGTACTTC. It yields the protein CASSTTSGRAQETQYF.

The CDR3 DNA reads TGCAGCGTTGAAGAACAGGGTGTCTACGAGCAGTACTTC. This sequence encodes CSVEEQGVYEQYF. The J gene is TRBJ2-7, the V gene TRBV29-1; a possible D gene is TRBD1 (6 bases). V shed 0 bases and J shed 3 bases, with 9 bases lying between them. CDR1 SQVTM and CDR2 ANQGSEA come from the germline V gene. This CDR3 comprises 13 residues.

By share of the sample, this clone is medium-sized. The chain carries TRBV29-1 and TRBJ1-1; D call uncertain. The CDR3 spans 11 residues. The V end was cut by 3 bases, the J end by 3 bases, with 5 bases between. From germline, CDR1 is SQVTM and CDR2 ANQGSEA. CDR3 nucleotides: TGCAGCGTTGAGATGTACACTGAAGCTTTCTTT. Protein product: CSVEMYTEAFF.

The chain links TRBV27 to TRBJ2-7, with D unclear. With 0 bases removed from V and 3 bases from J, the gap between germline ends came to 6 bases. CDR3 length equals 13 residues. CDR1 is MNHEY and CDR2 is SMNVEV in the germline V gene (reference sequence). The CDR3 sequence is CASSLSSGYEQYF. In nucleotides, the CDR3 is TGTGCCAGCAGTTTATCTTCGGGCTACGAGCAGTACTTC.